The rows below give T cell receptor beta chains drawn from one sample of a study of cytomegalovirus exposure and HLA in healthy donors. Some clones are missing from TCRdb's copy, which holds only in-frame ones; the method was immunoSEQ multiplex PCR. The sample carries around 110,000 clones, approximately 76% recorded once. Sequenced input: PBMCs. These receptors were collected from a man between 18 and 35 years old in good health and CMV-seronegative. Each CDR3 is given with its conserved first and last residue. D genes are given only for firm matches.

cdr3_aa: CASSQGAGLTDTQYF; v_call: TRBV4-3; j_call: TRBJ2-3; d_call: TRBD2
cdr3_aa: CASSPRAGRKTEAFF; v_call: TRBV7-3; j_call: TRBJ1-1; d_call: -
cdr3_aa: CASTQIQGLMGQYF; v_call: TRBV7-2; j_call: TRBJ2-7; d_call: -
cdr3_aa: CASNPGTLNSPLHF; v_call: TRBV6-6; j_call: TRBJ1-6; d_call: -
cdr3_aa: CASSLAGEKETQYF; v_call: TRBV5-6; j_call: TRBJ2-5; d_call: -
cdr3_aa: CASRSAVGYGYTF; v_call: TRBV7-9; j_call: TRBJ1-2; d_call: -
cdr3_aa: CTSSPSWQGYTF; v_call: TRBV1; j_call: TRBJ1-2; d_call: -
cdr3_aa: CASSYAPTSLNEQFF; v_call: TRBV6-5; j_call: TRBJ2-1; d_call: TRBD2
cdr3_aa: CASSMVGQNTEAFF; v_call: TRBV19; j_call: TRBJ1-1; d_call: -
cdr3_aa: CSVRTGGASGELFF; v_call: TRBV29-1; j_call: TRBJ2-2; d_call: TRBD1
cdr3_aa: CASSSGQSGNTIYF; v_call: TRBV7-3; j_call: TRBJ1-3; d_call: TRBD1
cdr3_aa: CASSRPGQGEYGYTF; v_call: TRBV6-5; j_call: TRBJ1-2; d_call: TRBD1
cdr3_aa: CASSESGPNTEAFF; v_call: TRBV2; j_call: TRBJ1-1; d_call: -
cdr3_aa: CASRNSSYEQYF; v_call: TRBV7-9; j_call: TRBJ2-7; d_call: -
cdr3_aa: CASSLGTGYGYTF; v_call: TRBV5-4; j_call: TRBJ1-2; d_call: TRBD1
cdr3_aa: CASSGGVPWEQYF; v_call: TRBV11-2; j_call: TRBJ2-7; d_call: TRBD2
cdr3_aa: CASRGHLEAFF; v_call: TRBV10-2; j_call: TRBJ1-1; d_call: -
cdr3_aa: CSVPGGRGTGELFF; v_call: TRBV29-1; j_call: TRBJ2-2; d_call: TRBD2
cdr3_aa: CASSRGREVSGNQPQHF; v_call: TRBV19; j_call: TRBJ1-5; d_call: -
cdr3_aa: CASSLDRAAYEQYF; v_call: TRBV18; j_call: TRBJ2-7; d_call: TRBD1
cdr3_aa: CASSMGSWNSPLHF; v_call: TRBV19; j_call: TRBJ1-6; d_call: -
cdr3_aa: CASSPITGGVNSPLHF; v_call: TRBV28; j_call: TRBJ1-6; d_call: TRBD1
cdr3_aa: CASSVGAGGANTEAFF; v_call: TRBV9; j_call: TRBJ1-1; d_call: TRBD1
cdr3_aa: CASSSEGTGYNEQFF; v_call: TRBV5-1; j_call: TRBJ2-1; d_call: -
cdr3_aa: CASSKSGQQYF; v_call: TRBV6-5; j_call: TRBJ2-7; d_call: -
cdr3_aa: CASSLGPLRGQVDTQYF; v_call: TRBV5-4; j_call: TRBJ2-3; d_call: TRBD1
cdr3_aa: CASRPRGGTLYEQYF; v_call: TRBV10-1; j_call: TRBJ2-7; d_call: -
cdr3_aa: CASSSHLADTQYF; v_call: TRBV5-1; j_call: TRBJ2-3; d_call: -
cdr3_aa: CASQRGGHTGELFF; v_call: TRBV19; j_call: TRBJ2-2; d_call: TRBD2
cdr3_aa: CASSPDDSYGYTF; v_call: TRBV2; j_call: TRBJ1-2; d_call: -
cdr3_aa: CASRRGQETQYF; v_call: TRBV6-1; j_call: TRBJ2-5; d_call: TRBD2
cdr3_aa: CASTETSPGADTQYF; v_call: TRBV6-5; j_call: TRBJ2-3; d_call: TRBD2
cdr3_aa: CASPPGRGIWTEAFF; v_call: TRBV2; j_call: TRBJ1-1; d_call: -
cdr3_aa: CASSGTGTGKYSNQPQHF; v_call: TRBV2; j_call: TRBJ1-5; d_call: TRBD1
cdr3_aa: CAISDSGGNEQFF; v_call: TRBV10-3; j_call: TRBJ2-1; d_call: TRBD2
cdr3_aa: CASSDAPGQGADGYTF; v_call: TRBV6-4; j_call: TRBJ1-2; d_call: TRBD1
cdr3_aa: CASSESGNSQETQYF; v_call: TRBV25-1; j_call: TRBJ2-5; d_call: -
cdr3_aa: CASSPGDGYTF; v_call: TRBV9; j_call: TRBJ1-2; d_call: -
cdr3_aa: CASSPRGRTTDTQYF; v_call: TRBV6-1; j_call: TRBJ2-3; d_call: -
cdr3_aa: CASSKDRVLEKLFF; v_call: TRBV2; j_call: TRBJ1-4; d_call: TRBD1
cdr3_aa: CASSPTAHRGNTEAFF; v_call: TRBV18; j_call: TRBJ1-1; d_call: TRBD1
cdr3_aa: CATSSSRNTEAFF; v_call: TRBV15; j_call: TRBJ1-1; d_call: -
cdr3_aa: CATLQGNQGYTF; v_call: TRBV12-5; j_call: TRBJ1-2; d_call: -
cdr3_aa: CASSLEGLAGPTDTQYF; v_call: TRBV5-1; j_call: TRBJ2-3; d_call: TRBD2
cdr3_aa: CASSPETRLYNEQFF; v_call: TRBV5-6; j_call: TRBJ2-1; d_call: -
cdr3_aa: CASSQSPGESSYEQYF; v_call: TRBV14; j_call: TRBJ2-7; d_call: -
cdr3_aa: CSSAGGRGTQYF; v_call: TRBV7-9; j_call: TRBJ2-3; d_call: TRBD2
cdr3_aa: CASTPSYEQYF; v_call: TRBV2; j_call: TRBJ2-7; d_call: -
cdr3_aa: CASPGMKGLAGGPLSDEQFF; v_call: TRBV7-8; j_call: TRBJ2-1; d_call: TRBD2
cdr3_aa: CASSLSLAGNQPQHF; v_call: TRBV28; j_call: TRBJ1-5; d_call: -
cdr3_aa: CASSPQGVSGNTIYF; v_call: TRBV7-2; j_call: TRBJ1-3; d_call: TRBD1
cdr3_aa: CASSRGQGTREPLHF; v_call: TRBV18; j_call: TRBJ1-6; d_call: TRBD1